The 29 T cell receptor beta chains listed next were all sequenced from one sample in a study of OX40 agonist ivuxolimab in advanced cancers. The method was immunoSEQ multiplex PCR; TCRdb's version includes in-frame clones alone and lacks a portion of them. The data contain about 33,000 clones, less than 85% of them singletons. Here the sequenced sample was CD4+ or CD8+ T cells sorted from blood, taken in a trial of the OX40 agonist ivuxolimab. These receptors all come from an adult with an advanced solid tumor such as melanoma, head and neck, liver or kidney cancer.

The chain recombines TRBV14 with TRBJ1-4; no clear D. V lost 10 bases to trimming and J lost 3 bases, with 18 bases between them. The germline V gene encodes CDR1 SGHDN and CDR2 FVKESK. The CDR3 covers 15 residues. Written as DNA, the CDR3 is TGTGCCACCTCGAAATCGGATACAGCTAATGAAAAACTGTTTTTT. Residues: CATSKSDTANEKLFF. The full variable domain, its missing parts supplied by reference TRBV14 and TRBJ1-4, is EAGVTQFPSHSVIEKGQTVTLRCDPISGHDNLYWYRRVMGKEIKFLLHFVKESKQDESGMPNNRFLAERTGGTYSTLKVQPAELEDSGVYFCATSKSDTANEKLFFGSGTQLSVL.

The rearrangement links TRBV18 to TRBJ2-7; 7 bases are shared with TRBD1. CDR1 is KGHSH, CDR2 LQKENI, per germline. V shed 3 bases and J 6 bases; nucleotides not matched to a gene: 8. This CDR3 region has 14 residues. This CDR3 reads CASSPTTGNREQYF. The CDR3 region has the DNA TGTGCCAGCTCACCGACGACAGGGAATCGCGAGCAGTACTTC.

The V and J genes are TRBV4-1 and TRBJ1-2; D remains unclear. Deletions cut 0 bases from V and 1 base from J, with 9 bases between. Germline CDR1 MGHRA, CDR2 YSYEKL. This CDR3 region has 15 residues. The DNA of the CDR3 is TGCGCCAGCAGCCAAGAAGTGTATAGTAACTATGGCTACACCTTC. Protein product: CASSQEVYSNYGYTF.

In nucleotides, the CDR3 is TGTGCCAGCAGCTTTGGCGGAGTGGAGCAGTTCTTC. Protein sequence: CASSFGGVEQFF. The chain couples TRBV7-9 to TRBJ2-1, with D hard to call. Per germline, CDR1 SEHNR and CDR2 FQNEAQ (reference sequence). The germline V and J ends were trimmed by 3 bases and 10 bases, with 10 bases remaining between them. The CDR3 is made up of 12 amino acids.

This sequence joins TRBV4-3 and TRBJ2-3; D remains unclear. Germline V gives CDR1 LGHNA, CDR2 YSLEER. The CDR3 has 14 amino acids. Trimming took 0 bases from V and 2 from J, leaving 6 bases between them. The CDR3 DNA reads TGCGCCAGCAGCCAAGACCGCGCCACAGATACGCAGTATTTT. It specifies CASSQDRATDTQYF.

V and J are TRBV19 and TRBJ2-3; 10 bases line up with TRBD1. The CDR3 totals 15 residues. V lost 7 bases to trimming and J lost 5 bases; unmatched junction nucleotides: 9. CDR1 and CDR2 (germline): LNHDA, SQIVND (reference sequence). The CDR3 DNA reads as TGTGCCAGTACCGAGGACAGGGGGGAAAAAGATACGCAGTATTTT. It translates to CASTEDRGEKDTQYF.

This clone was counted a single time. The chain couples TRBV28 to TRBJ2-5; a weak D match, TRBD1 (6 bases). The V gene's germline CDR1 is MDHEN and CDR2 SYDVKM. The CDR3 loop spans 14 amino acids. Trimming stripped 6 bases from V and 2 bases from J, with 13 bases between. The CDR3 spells CASRPRQAQETQYF. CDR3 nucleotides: TGTGCCAGCAGGCCTCGACAGGCACAAGAGACCCAGTACTTC.

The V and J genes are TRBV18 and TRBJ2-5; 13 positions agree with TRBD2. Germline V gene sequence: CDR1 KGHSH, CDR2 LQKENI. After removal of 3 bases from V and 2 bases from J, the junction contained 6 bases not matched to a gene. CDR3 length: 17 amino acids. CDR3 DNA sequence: TGTGCCAGCTCACCCCTCGAACTAGCGGGGGGGCAAGAGACCCAGTACTTC. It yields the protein CASSPLELAGGQETQYF.

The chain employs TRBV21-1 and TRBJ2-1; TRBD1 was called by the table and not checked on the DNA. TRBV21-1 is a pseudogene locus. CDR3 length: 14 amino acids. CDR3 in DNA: TGTGCCAGCAGCTCCCGGGACAGAAACAATGAGCAGTTCTTC. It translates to CASSSRDRNNEQFF.

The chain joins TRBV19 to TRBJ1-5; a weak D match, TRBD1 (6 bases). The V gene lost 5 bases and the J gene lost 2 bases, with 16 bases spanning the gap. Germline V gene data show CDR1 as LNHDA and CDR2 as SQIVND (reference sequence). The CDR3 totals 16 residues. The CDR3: CASSLPGVRGNQPQHF. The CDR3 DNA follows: TGTGCCAGTAGTCTTCCAGGGGTTCGGGGCAATCAGCCCCAGCATTTT.

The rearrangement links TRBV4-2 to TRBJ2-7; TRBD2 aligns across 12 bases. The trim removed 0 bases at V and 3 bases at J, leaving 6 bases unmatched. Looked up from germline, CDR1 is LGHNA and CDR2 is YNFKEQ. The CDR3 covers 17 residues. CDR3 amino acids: CASSQEGGTSGFYEQYF. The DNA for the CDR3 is TGTGCCAGCAGCCAAGAGGGCGGGACTAGCGGGTTCTACGAGCAGTACTTC.

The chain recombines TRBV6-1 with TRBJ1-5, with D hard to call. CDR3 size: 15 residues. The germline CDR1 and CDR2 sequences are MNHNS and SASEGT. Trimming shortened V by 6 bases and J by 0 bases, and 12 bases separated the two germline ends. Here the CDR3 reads CASSITEYSNQPQHF. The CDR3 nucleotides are TGTGCCAGCAGCATTACAGAATATAGCAATCAGCCCCAGCATTTT.

The CDR3 reads CASSLGAGANVLTF. As DNA, the CDR3 is TGTGCCAGCAGTTTAGGGGCTGGGGCCAACGTCCTGACTTTC. V and J are TRBV6-5 and TRBJ2-6; weak D call: TRBD1 (5 bases). The germline V gene has CDR1 MNHEY and CDR2 SVGAGI. With 4 bases removed from V and 2 bases from J, the gap between germline ends came to 6 bases. The CDR3 contains 14 residues.

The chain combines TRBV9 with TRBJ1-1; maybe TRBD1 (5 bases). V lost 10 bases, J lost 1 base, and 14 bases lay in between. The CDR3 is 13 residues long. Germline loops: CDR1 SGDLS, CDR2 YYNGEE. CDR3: CAGGPMTNTEAFF. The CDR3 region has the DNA TGTGCCGGGGGACCCATGACGAACACTGAAGCTTTCTTT.

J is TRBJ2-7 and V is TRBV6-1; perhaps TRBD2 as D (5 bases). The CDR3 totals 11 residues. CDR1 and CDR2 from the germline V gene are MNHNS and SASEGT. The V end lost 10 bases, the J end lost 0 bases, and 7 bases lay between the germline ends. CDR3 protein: CATEGSYEQYF. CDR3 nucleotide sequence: TGTGCCACCGAGGGCTCCTACGAGCAGTACTTC.

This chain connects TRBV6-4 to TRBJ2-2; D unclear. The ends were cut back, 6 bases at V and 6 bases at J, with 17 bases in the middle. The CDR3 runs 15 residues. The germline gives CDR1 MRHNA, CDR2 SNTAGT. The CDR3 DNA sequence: TGTGCCAGCAGCCTGCAGATAGGATCGGCCGGGGAGCTGTTTTTT. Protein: CASSLQIGSAGELFF.

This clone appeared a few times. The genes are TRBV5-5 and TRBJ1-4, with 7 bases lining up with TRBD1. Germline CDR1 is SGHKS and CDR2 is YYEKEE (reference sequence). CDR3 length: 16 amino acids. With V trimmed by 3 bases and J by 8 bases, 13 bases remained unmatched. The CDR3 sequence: CASSWSITGVREKLFF. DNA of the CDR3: TGTGCCAGCAGCTGGTCTATCACAGGGGTGCGGGAAAAACTGTTTTTT.

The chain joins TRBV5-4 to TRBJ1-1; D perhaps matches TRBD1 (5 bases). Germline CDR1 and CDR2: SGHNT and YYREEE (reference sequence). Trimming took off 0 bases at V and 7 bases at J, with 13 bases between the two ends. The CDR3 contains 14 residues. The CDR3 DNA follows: TGTGCCAGCAGCTTGGATCTGGGCGGGGGTGAAGCTTTCTTT. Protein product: CASSLDLGGGEAFF.

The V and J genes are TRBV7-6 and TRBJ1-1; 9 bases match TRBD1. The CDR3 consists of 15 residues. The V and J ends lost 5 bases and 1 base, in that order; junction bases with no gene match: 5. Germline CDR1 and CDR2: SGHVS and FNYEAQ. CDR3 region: CASSPRTGENTEAFF. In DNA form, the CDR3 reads TGTGCCAGCAGCCCGAGGACAGGGGAGAACACTGAAGCTTTCTTT.

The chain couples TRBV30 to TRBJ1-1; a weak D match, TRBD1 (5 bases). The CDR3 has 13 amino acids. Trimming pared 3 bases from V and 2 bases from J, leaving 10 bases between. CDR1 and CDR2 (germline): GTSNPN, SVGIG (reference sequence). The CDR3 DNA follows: TGTGCCTGGAGGTGGCAGGGAAACACTGAAGCTTTCTTT. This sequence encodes CAWRWQGNTEAFF. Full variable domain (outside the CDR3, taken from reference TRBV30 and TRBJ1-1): SQTIHQWPATLVQPVGSPLSLECTVEGTSNPNLYWYRQAAGRGLQLLFYSVGIGQISSEVPQNLSASRPQDRQFILSSKKLLLSDSGFYLCAWRWQGNTEAFFGQGTRLTVV.

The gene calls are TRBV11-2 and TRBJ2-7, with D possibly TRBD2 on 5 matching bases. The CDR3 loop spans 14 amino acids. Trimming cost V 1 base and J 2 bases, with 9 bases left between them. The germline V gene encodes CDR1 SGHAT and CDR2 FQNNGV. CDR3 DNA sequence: TGTGCCAGCAGCTTAGGATACGGGGCCTACGAGCAGTACTTC. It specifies CASSLGYGAYEQYF.

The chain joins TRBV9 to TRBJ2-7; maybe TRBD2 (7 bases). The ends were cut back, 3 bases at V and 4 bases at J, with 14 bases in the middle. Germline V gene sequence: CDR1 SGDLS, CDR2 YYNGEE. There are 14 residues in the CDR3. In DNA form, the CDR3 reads TGTGCCAGCAGCGCAAGCGGGACACCGTACGAGCAGTACTTC. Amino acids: CASSASGTPYEQYF.

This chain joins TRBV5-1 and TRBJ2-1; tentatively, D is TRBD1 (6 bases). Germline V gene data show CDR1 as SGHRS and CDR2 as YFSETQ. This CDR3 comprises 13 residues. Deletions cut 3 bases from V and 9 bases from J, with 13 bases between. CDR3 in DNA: TGCGCCAGCAGCTCCACAGGGTTCGGTGAGCAGTTCTTC. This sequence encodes CASSSTGFGEQFF.

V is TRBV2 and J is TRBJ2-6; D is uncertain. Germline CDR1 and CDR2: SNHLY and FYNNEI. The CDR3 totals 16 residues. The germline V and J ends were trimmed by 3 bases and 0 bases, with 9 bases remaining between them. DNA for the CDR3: TGTGCCAGCAGTGACCCGGGTAGCTCTGGGGCCAACGTCCTGACTTTC. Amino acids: CASSDPGSSGANVLTF.

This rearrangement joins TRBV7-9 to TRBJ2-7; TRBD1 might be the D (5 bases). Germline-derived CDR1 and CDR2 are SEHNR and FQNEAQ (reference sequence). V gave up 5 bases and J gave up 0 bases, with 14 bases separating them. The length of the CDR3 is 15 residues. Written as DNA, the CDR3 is TGTGCCAGCAGCCATCGGACACTGAACTCCTACGAGCAGTACTTC. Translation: CASSHRTLNSYEQYF.

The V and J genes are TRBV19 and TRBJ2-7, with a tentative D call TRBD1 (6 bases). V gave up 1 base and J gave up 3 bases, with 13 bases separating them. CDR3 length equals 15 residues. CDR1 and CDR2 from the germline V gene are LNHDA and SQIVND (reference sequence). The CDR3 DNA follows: TGTGCCAGTAGTATAGGGGCAGGGGAACACTACGAGCAGTACTTC. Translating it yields CASSIGAGEHYEQYF. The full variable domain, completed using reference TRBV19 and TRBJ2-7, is DGGITQSPKYLFRKEGQNVTLSCEQNLNHDAMYWYRQDPGQGLRLIYYSQIVNDFQKGDIAEGYSVSREKKESFPLTVTSAQKNPTAFYLCASSIGAGEHYEQYFGPGTRLTVT.

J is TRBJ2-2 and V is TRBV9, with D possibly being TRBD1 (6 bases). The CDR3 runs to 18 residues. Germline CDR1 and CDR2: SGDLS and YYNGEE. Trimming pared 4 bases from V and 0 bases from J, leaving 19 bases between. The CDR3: CASSPRRTAEANTGELFF. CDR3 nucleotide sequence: TGTGCCAGCAGCCCGCGACGGACAGCCGAAGCGAACACCGGGGAGCTGTTTTTT.

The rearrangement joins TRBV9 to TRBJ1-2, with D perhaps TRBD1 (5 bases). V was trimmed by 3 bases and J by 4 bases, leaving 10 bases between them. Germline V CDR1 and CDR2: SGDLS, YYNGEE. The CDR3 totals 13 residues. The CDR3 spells CASSAGTTYGYTF. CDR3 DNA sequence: TGTGCCAGCAGCGCCGGGACTACCTATGGCTACACCTTC.

CDR3 residues: CSARGIRGYTF. In DNA, the CDR3 is TGCAGTGCTAGAGGCATAAGAGGCTACACCTTC. The rearrangement joins TRBV20-1 to TRBJ1-2, with D unresolved. V was trimmed by 1 base and J by 8 bases, leaving 8 bases between them. This CDR3 contains 11 residues. Germline V lookup: CDR1 DFQATT, CDR2 SNEGSKA (reference sequence).